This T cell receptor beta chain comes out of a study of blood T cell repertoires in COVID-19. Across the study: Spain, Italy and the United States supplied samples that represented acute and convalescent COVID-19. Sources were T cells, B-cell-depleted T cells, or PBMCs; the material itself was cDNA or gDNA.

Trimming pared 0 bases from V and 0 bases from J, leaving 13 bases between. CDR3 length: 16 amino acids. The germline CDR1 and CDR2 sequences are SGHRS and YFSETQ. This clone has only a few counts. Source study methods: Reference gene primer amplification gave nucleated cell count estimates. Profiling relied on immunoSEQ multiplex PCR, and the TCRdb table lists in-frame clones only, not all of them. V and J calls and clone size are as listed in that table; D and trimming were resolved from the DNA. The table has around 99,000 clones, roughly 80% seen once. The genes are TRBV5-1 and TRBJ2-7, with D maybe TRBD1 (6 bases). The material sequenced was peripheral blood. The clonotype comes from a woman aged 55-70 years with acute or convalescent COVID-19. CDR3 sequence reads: CASSLAWQGSSYEQYF. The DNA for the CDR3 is TGCGCCAGCAGCTTGGCCTGGCAGGGGAGCTCCTACGAGCAGTACTTC.